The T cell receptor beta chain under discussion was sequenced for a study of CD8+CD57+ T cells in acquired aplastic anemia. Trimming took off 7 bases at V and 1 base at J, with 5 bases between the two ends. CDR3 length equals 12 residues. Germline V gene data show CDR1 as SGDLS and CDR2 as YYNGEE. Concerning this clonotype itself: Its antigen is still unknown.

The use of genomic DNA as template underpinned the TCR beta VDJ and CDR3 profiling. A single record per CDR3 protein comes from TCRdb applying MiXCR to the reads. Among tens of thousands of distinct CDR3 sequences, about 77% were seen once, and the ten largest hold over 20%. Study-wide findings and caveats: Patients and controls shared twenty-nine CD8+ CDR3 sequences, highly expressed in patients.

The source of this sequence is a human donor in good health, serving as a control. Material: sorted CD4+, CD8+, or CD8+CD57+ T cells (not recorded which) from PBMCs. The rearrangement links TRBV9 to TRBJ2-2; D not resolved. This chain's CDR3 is CASSGNTGELFF. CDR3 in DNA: TGTGCCAGCTCCGGGAACACCGGGGAGCTGTTTTTT.